The rows below give T cell receptor beta chains drawn from one sample of a study of PD-1 blockade in classical Hodgkin lymphoma. TCRdb's table, derived via immunoSEQ multiplex PCR, lists solely in-frame clones and lacks some. The sample comprises tens of thousands of clones, 75% to 90% of which are singletons, and about 10% rests with the top ten. The sample consisted of peripheral blood mononuclear cells (PBMCs), taken before the second cycle of nivolumab. All receptors come from a human donor with classical Hodgkin lymphoma. The CDR3 runs from the conserved cysteine through the conserved F or W. Each record gives: D gene, V gene, clone size, J gene, CDR3 DNA, CDR3 protein. A D gene is named only where the DNA matches it firmly. Clone size is shown for a subset of rows, as once, few, many or a class of expanded clone.

D gene: TRBD1
V gene: TRBV6-6
clone size: -
J gene: TRBJ1-1
CDR3 DNA: TGTGCCAGCACCCGACCAGGGGGATCCACTGAAGCTTTCTTT
CDR3 protein: CASTRPGGSTEAFF

D gene: TRBD1
V gene: TRBV19
clone size: -
J gene: TRBJ1-1
CDR3 DNA: TGTGCCAGTAGTATACCCGACAGGGTGGCTTTCTTT
CDR3 protein: CASSIPDRVAFF

D gene: -
V gene: TRBV27
clone size: -
J gene: TRBJ2-7
CDR3 DNA: TGTGCCACCCGGGTTTTCGGGACCTACGAGCAGTACTTC
CDR3 protein: CATRVFGTYEQYF

D gene: TRBD2
V gene: TRBV2
clone size: -
J gene: TRBJ2-5
CDR3 DNA: TGTGCCAGCAGTGAAGGGGAGGGCCCCCAAGAGACCCAGTACTTC
CDR3 protein: CASSEGEGPQETQYF

D gene: TRBD2
V gene: TRBV29-1
clone size: -
J gene: TRBJ2-1
CDR3 DNA: TGCAGCGTTGACACCGCTAGCGGGGCCTACAATGAGCAGTTCTTC
CDR3 protein: CSVDTASGAYNEQFF

D gene: TRBD2
V gene: TRBV9
clone size: -
J gene: TRBJ2-2
CDR3 DNA: TGTGCCAGCAGCGTAGTAGCGGGAGAGAACACCGGGGAGCTGTTTTTT
CDR3 protein: CASSVVAGENTGELFF

D gene: TRBD2
V gene: TRBV11-2
clone size: -
J gene: TRBJ2-1
CDR3 DNA: TGTGCCAGCAGCCCAGAACCTGGACTAGCGGGACTGTTCTTC
CDR3 protein: CASSPEPGLAGLFF

D gene: TRBD1
V gene: TRBV28
clone size: -
J gene: TRBJ2-7
CDR3 DNA: TGTGCCAGCAGTCACAGGGGGTGGGGATACGAGCAGTACTTC
CDR3 protein: CASSHRGWGYEQYF

D gene: -
V gene: TRBV7-2
clone size: -
J gene: TRBJ1-6
CDR3 DNA: TGTGCCAGCAGCTTAGAGGCTTCACCCCTCCACTTT
CDR3 protein: CASSLEASPLHF

D gene: TRBD2
V gene: TRBV5-1
clone size: -
J gene: TRBJ2-3
CDR3 DNA: TGCGCCAGCAGCTTGGTTAGCGGGAGCGGCACAGATACGCAGTATTTT
CDR3 protein: CASSLVSGSGTDTQYF

D gene: -
V gene: TRBV4-1
clone size: -
J gene: TRBJ1-5
CDR3 DNA: TGCGCCAGCAGCCAAGAAGGACTGGGGGGGGCCAATCAGCCCCAGCATTTT
CDR3 protein: CASSQEGLGGANQPQHF

D gene: -
V gene: TRBV5-6
clone size: -
J gene: TRBJ2-3
CDR3 DNA: TGTGCCAGCAGCCTCCCCGTAGCCGCCGGAGATACGCAGTATTTT
CDR3 protein: CASSLPVAAGDTQYF

D gene: -
V gene: TRBV28
clone size: -
J gene: TRBJ2-1
CDR3 DNA: TGTGCCAGCAGTCCCCATCTAGGGGGTAATGAGCAGTTCTTC
CDR3 protein: CASSPHLGGNEQFF

D gene: -
V gene: TRBV27
clone size: -
J gene: TRBJ2-2
CDR3 DNA: TGTGCCAGCAGTTTATCCCCCGGGGGTACCGGGGAGCTGTTTTTT
CDR3 protein: CASSLSPGGTGELFF

D gene: -
V gene: TRBV30
clone size: few
J gene: TRBJ1-2
CDR3 DNA: TGTGCCTGGACTCAGGGATATGGCTACACCTTC
CDR3 protein: CAWTQGYGYTF

D gene: TRBD2
V gene: TRBV4-2
clone size: few
J gene: TRBJ2-2
CDR3 DNA: TGTGCCAGCAGCCCCACTAGCGGGGGGTCCGGGGAGCTGTTTTTT
CDR3 protein: CASSPTSGGSGELFF

D gene: -
V gene: TRBV5-1
clone size: -
J gene: TRBJ2-5
CDR3 DNA: TGCGCCAGCAGCCCAGCAGGACAAGAGACCCAGTACTTC
CDR3 protein: CASSPAGQETQYF

D gene: -
V gene: TRBV30
clone size: few
J gene: TRBJ1-1
CDR3 DNA: TGTGCCTGGAGAAGAGGCGAGGGGGCTTTCTTT
CDR3 protein: CAWRRGEGAFF

D gene: -
V gene: TRBV2
clone size: -
J gene: TRBJ1-4
CDR3 DNA: TGTGCCAGCAGTGGACAGGTCGGGGAAAAACTGTTTTTT
CDR3 protein: CASSGQVGEKLFF

D gene: -
V gene: TRBV7-9
clone size: -
J gene: TRBJ1-1
CDR3 DNA: TGTGCCAGCAGCCATTCAATGAACACTGAAGCTTTCTTT
CDR3 protein: CASSHSMNTEAFF

D gene: TRBD1
V gene: TRBV6-7
clone size: -
J gene: TRBJ1-4
CDR3 DNA: TGTGCCAGCAGTACAACAGGGGGGTTTAGTGAAAAACTGTTTTTT
CDR3 protein: CASSTTGGFSEKLFF

D gene: -
V gene: TRBV28
clone size: -
J gene: TRBJ2-1
CDR3 DNA: TGTGCCAGCAGTTTCGGATTGCTAGAACTTTCAAAAAAATACAATGAGCAGTTCTTC
CDR3 protein: CASSFGLLELSKKYNEQFF

D gene: -
V gene: TRBV7-3
clone size: -
J gene: TRBJ2-7
CDR3 DNA: TGTGCCAGCAGCTTTAAGCGGCCCCGAGCTACCTACGAGCAGTACTTC
CDR3 protein: CASSFKRPRATYEQYF

D gene: -
V gene: TRBV27
clone size: -
J gene: TRBJ1-1
CDR3 DNA: TGTGCCAGCAGTAGCTCCAGGGTAAGAGAGGAGGACACTGAAGCTTTCTTT
CDR3 protein: CASSSSRVREEDTEAFF

D gene: TRBD2
V gene: TRBV5-4
clone size: -
J gene: TRBJ2-1
CDR3 DNA: TGTGCCAGCACCAGCGGGGCGGGACTCCTATACAATGAGCAGTTCTTC
CDR3 protein: CASTSGAGLLYNEQFF

D gene: -
V gene: TRBV7-9
clone size: -
J gene: TRBJ1-3
CDR3 DNA: TGTGCCAGCTCCTTGGGGGACACCATATATTTT
CDR3 protein: CASSLGDTIYF

D gene: -
V gene: TRBV6-6
clone size: -
J gene: TRBJ2-3
CDR3 DNA: TGTGCCAGCAGTTACCCCACCTTCGGCACAGATACGCAGTATTTT
CDR3 protein: CASSYPTFGTDTQYF

D gene: -
V gene: TRBV28
clone size: -
J gene: TRBJ2-3
CDR3 DNA: TGTGCCAGCAGTTTAGCCATGGAAAGACGCACAGATACGCAGTATTTT
CDR3 protein: CASSLAMERRTDTQYF

D gene: TRBD1
V gene: TRBV11-2
clone size: -
J gene: TRBJ2-7
CDR3 DNA: TGTGCCAGCAGCACGGGGACAGGGGGGTTCTACGAGCAGTACTTC
CDR3 protein: CASSTGTGGFYEQYF

D gene: TRBD2
V gene: TRBV5-5
clone size: few
J gene: TRBJ2-7
CDR3 DNA: TGTGCCAGCAGCGGTCTCATTAGCGGGGCAGCCTACGAGCAGTACTTC
CDR3 protein: CASSGLISGAAYEQYF

D gene: TRBD2
V gene: TRBV27
clone size: -
J gene: TRBJ2-3
CDR3 DNA: TGTGCCAGCAGTTTACCTCTAGCGGGAGTTGAAGGTGAGGATACGCAGTATTTT
CDR3 protein: CASSLPLAGVEGEDTQYF

D gene: -
V gene: TRBV15
clone size: -
J gene: TRBJ2-7
CDR3 DNA: TGTGCCACCAGCAGAGTCGAGTATGGGAGCTCCTACGAGCAGTACTTC
CDR3 protein: CATSRVEYGSSYEQYF

D gene: -
V gene: TRBV5-1
clone size: -
J gene: TRBJ1-1
CDR3 DNA: TGCGCCAGCAGCTTGCAGGCGACTAACACTGAAGCTTTCTTT
CDR3 protein: CASSLQATNTEAFF

D gene: -
V gene: TRBV5-4
clone size: -
J gene: TRBJ1-5
CDR3 DNA: TGTGCCAGCAGCTTGGAAGGGGCTCAGCCCCAGCATTTT
CDR3 protein: CASSLEGAQPQHF

D gene: -
V gene: TRBV6-1
clone size: -
J gene: TRBJ2-7
CDR3 DNA: TGTGCCAGCACAAGGGACATCTCCTACGAGCAGTACTTC
CDR3 protein: CASTRDISYEQYF

D gene: -
V gene: TRBV19
clone size: -
J gene: TRBJ1-5
CDR3 DNA: TGTGCCAGTAGTATCTGGCAGGTCTCCTATAGCAATCAGCCCCAGCATTTT
CDR3 protein: CASSIWQVSYSNQPQHF

D gene: TRBD1
V gene: TRBV10-3
clone size: once
J gene: TRBJ2-7
CDR3 DNA: TGTGCCATCAGGGGACAGGTCGGGCACGCCAACTACGAGCAGTACTTC
CDR3 protein: CAIRGQVGHANYEQYF

D gene: -
V gene: TRBV19
clone size: -
J gene: TRBJ2-4
CDR3 DNA: TGTGCCAGTAGTATAGAAGGGGGAAACATTCAGTACTTC
CDR3 protein: CASSIEGGNIQYF

D gene: -
V gene: TRBV28
clone size: -
J gene: TRBJ1-4
CDR3 DNA: TGTGCCAGCAGTCCTTCCCGGGGCCCCAGACTTAATGAAAAACTGTTTTTT
CDR3 protein: CASSPSRGPRLNEKLFF

D gene: TRBD1
V gene: TRBV5-1
clone size: -
J gene: TRBJ2-3
CDR3 DNA: TGCGCCAGCAGCTTAAACAGGGGGGACGGGGATACGCAGTATTTT
CDR3 protein: CASSLNRGDGDTQYF

D gene: -
V gene: TRBV5-6
clone size: -
J gene: TRBJ2-3
CDR3 DNA: TGTGCCAGCAGCTTTTCTGGAGAAGGCACAGATACGCAGTATTTT
CDR3 protein: CASSFSGEGTDTQYF

D gene: -
V gene: TRBV11-3
clone size: -
J gene: TRBJ2-3
CDR3 DNA: TGTGCCAGCAGCTTAGGGGGGTTTAGCACAGATACGCAGTATTTT
CDR3 protein: CASSLGGFSTDTQYF

D gene: -
V gene: TRBV28
clone size: once
J gene: TRBJ1-4
CDR3 DNA: TGTGCCAGCACCCTATACCTAGGGGCCCATGAAAAACTGTTTTTT
CDR3 protein: CASTLYLGAHEKLFF

D gene: -
V gene: TRBV27
clone size: -
J gene: TRBJ2-3
CDR3 DNA: TGTGCCAGCAGGCCGCGGGCCCCAGATACGCAGTATTTT
CDR3 protein: CASRPRAPDTQYF

D gene: TRBD2
V gene: TRBV4-1
clone size: -
J gene: TRBJ2-5
CDR3 DNA: TGCGCCAGCAGCCAAGTACTAGCGGGGCAGACCCAGTACTTC
CDR3 protein: CASSQVLAGQTQYF

D gene: -
V gene: TRBV27
clone size: -
J gene: TRBJ2-3
CDR3 DNA: TGTGCCAGCAAACCGGCAACGCTCACCAGACCGACTAGCACAGATACGCAGTATTTT
CDR3 protein: CASKPATLTRPTSTDTQYF

D gene: -
V gene: TRBV10-2
clone size: -
J gene: TRBJ2-1
CDR3 DNA: TGCGCCAGCAGTGTGGTCCCTAATGAGCAGTTCTTC
CDR3 protein: CASSVVPNEQFF

D gene: TRBD1
V gene: TRBV28
clone size: -
J gene: TRBJ1-1
CDR3 DNA: TGTGCCAGCAGTCCTACAGGGGACGAAGCTTTCTTT
CDR3 protein: CASSPTGDEAFF

D gene: TRBD1
V gene: TRBV28
clone size: -
J gene: TRBJ2-2
CDR3 DNA: TGTGCCAGCAGCTCCGGGACAGTAGTCGCGAACACCGGGGAGCTGTTTTTT
CDR3 protein: CASSSGTVVANTGELFF

D gene: -
V gene: TRBV5-1
clone size: once
J gene: TRBJ2-1
CDR3 DNA: TGCGCCAGCAGCTTAAGTGTCTCCAATGAGCAGTTCTTC
CDR3 protein: CASSLSVSNEQFF

D gene: -
V gene: TRBV4-1
clone size: -
J gene: TRBJ1-5
CDR3 DNA: TGCGCCAGCAGCCAAGACAGAGGCAATCAGCCCCAGCATTTT
CDR3 protein: CASSQDRGNQPQHF

D gene: -
V gene: TRBV23-1
clone size: -
J gene: TRBJ2-7
CDR3 DNA: TGCGCCAGCATCCCGTGGGGGGCTCGGGAGGCCTACGAGCAGTACTTC
CDR3 protein: CASIPWGAREAYEQYF

D gene: -
V gene: TRBV6-1
clone size: -
J gene: TRBJ1-2
CDR3 DNA: TGTGCCAGCAGTGAAAAAATCGGGGACGGCTACACCTTC
CDR3 protein: CASSEKIGDGYTF

D gene: -
V gene: TRBV28
clone size: -
J gene: TRBJ2-7
CDR3 DNA: TGTGCCAGTCGGACGGACTCCTACGAGCAGTACTTC
CDR3 protein: CASRTDSYEQYF

D gene: -
V gene: TRBV6-5
clone size: -
J gene: TRBJ1-2
CDR3 DNA: TGTGCCGCACGACAATCAGGGGCGGGCTACACCTTC
CDR3 protein: CAARQSGAGYTF